Presented here are 29 T cell receptor beta chains from one specimen sequenced in a study of cytomegalovirus exposure and HLA in healthy donors. A multiplex PCR was run with 60 Vbeta primers and 13 Jbeta primers. Produced via immunoSEQ multiplex PCR; TCRdb's table is partial and in-frame only. The sample yields over 200,000 clones, around 85% seen once. Sequenced material: PBMCs. All receptors come from a human donor in good health.

V usage is TRBV9 and J usage is TRBJ1-3; 9 nucleotides line up with TRBD1. The CDR3 sequence is 16 residues long. Germline assignment: CDR1 SGDLS and CDR2 YYNGEE. V gave up 4 bases and J gave up 2 bases; unmatched junction bases: 7. In DNA form, the CDR3 reads TGTGCCAGCAGCTTTCTTACAGGGGGCACTGGAAACACCATATATTTT. Translation: CASSFLTGGTGNTIYF. Drawing the rest from reference TRBV9 and TRBJ1-3, the complete variable domain is DSGVTQTPKHLITATGQRVTLRCSPRSGDLSVYWYQQSLDQGLQFLIQYYNGEERAKGNILERFSAQQFPDLHSELNLSSLELGDSALYFCASSFLTGGTGNTIYFGEGSWLTVV.

The CDR3 nucleotides are TGTGCCAGCAGCTTAGCGGGCACCTTGTACGAGCAGTACTTC. Residues: CASSLAGTLYEQYF. V is TRBV7-2 and J is TRBJ2-7; D gene uncertain. There are 14 residues in the CDR3. V dropped 0 bases and J dropped 4 bases, with 10 bases sitting between them. Germline-derived CDR1 and CDR2 are SGHTA and FQGNSA. The full variable domain, with the rest looked up from reference TRBV7-2 and TRBJ2-7, is GAGVSQSPSNKVTEKGKDVELRCDPISGHTALYWYRQSLGQGLEFLIYFQGNSAPDKSGLPSDRFSAERTGGSVSTLTIQRTQQEDSAVYLCASSLAGTLYEQYFGPGTRLTVT.

This chain uses TRBV5-4 with TRBJ2-7; 11 positions agree with TRBD2. The length of the CDR3 is 17 residues. J gave up 4 bases and V 3 bases, and 12 bases lay outside the gene matches. The germline V gene has CDR1 SGHNT and CDR2 YYREEE (reference sequence). CDR3 region: CASSYGPGTSGDYEQYF. CDR3 DNA: TGTGCCAGCAGCTATGGACCCGGGACTAGCGGAGATTACGAGCAGTACTTC.

The chain combines TRBV9 with TRBJ2-1; D is undetermined. Germline CDR1 is SGDLS and CDR2 is YYNGEE. CDR3 size: 14 residues. V was trimmed by 0 bases and J by 9 bases, leaving 13 bases between them. The CDR3 is CASSVEAGAFEQFF. Here the CDR3 DNA reads TGTGCCAGCAGCGTAGAAGCCGGAGCCTTTGAGCAGTTCTTC.

CDR3 DNA: TGTGCCTGGAGTATACAGGCGGATACGCAGTATTTT. This sequence encodes CAWSIQADTQYF. The chain employs TRBV30 and TRBJ2-3; a possible D gene is TRBD1 (5 bases). V lost 2 bases to trimming and J lost 6 bases, with 9 bases between them. Germline CDR1 and CDR2: GTSNPN and SVGIG (reference sequence). The CDR3 consists of 12 residues.

The chain couples TRBV14 to TRBJ2-1, with D unresolved. Trimming cost V 2 bases and J 4 bases, with 9 bases left between them. CDR1 is SGHDN and CDR2 is FVKESK in the germline V gene. The CDR3 sequence is 14 residues long. CDR3 in DNA: TGTGCCAGCAGCCAAAACTCCTATTACAATGAGCAGTTCTTC. Translated: CASSQNSYYNEQFF.

The V gene is TRBV6-6, the J gene TRBJ1-5; the match to TRBD1 covers 7 bases. CDR1 and CDR2 (germline): MNHNY, SVGAGI (reference sequence). After removal of 2 bases from V and 2 bases from J, the junction contained 6 bases not matched to a gene. The CDR3 consists of 16 residues. The CDR3 sequence is CASSYEGALRNQPQHF. CDR3 nucleotide sequence: TGTGCCAGCAGTTACGAGGGGGCGCTTCGCAATCAGCCCCAGCATTTT.

The chain employs TRBV5-4 and TRBJ2-5; TRBD1 aligns across 7 bases. Germline trimming cut 4 bases from V and 1 base from J; bases unmatched to any gene: 4. This CDR3 is 14 amino acids long. Germline V gene sequence: CDR1 SGHNT, CDR2 YYREEE (reference sequence). The CDR3 here is CASSQQGIQETQYF. In nucleotides, the CDR3 is TGTGCCAGCAGCCAACAGGGGATCCAAGAGACCCAGTACTTC.

This chain uses TRBV2 with TRBJ1-1; no firm D call. Trimming shortened V by 2 bases and J by 0 bases, and 13 bases separated the two germline ends. Germline CDR1 and CDR2: SNHLY and FYNNEI. CDR3 length: 16 amino acids. CDR3 in DNA: TGTGCCAGCAGTGAATCTTCTAGGCAACTGAACACTGAAGCTTTCTTT. This encodes CASSESSRQLNTEAFF.

The gene calls are TRBV10-3 and TRBJ2-1; no reliable D call. CDR3 length: 12 amino acids. Germline V lookup: CDR1 ENHRY, CDR2 SYGVKD. The ends were cut back, 10 bases at V and 0 bases at J, with 7 bases in the middle. In DNA, the CDR3 is TGTGCCACAATCAGCTCCTACAATGAGCAGTTCTTC. It is translated as CATISSYNEQFF.

This chain joins TRBV18 and TRBJ2-5; 8 positions match TRBD2. Germline CDR1 is KGHSH and CDR2 is LQKENI. The junction had 6 bases not matched to a gene; V was cut back by 2 bases and J by 4 bases. CDR3 length equals 15 residues. The CDR3 DNA follows: TGTGCCAGCTCACCAAACCCGGGAGGGGTAGAGACCCAGTACTTC. Its protein is CASSPNPGGVETQYF.

The chain links TRBV4-1 to TRBJ2-2; 9 nucleotides align to TRBD1. V lost 2 bases, J lost 4 bases, and 8 bases stayed unmatched. Germline V gene lookup returns CDR1 MGHRA and CDR2 YSYEKL. This CDR3 has 17 amino acids. CDR3 protein: CASSQKTGQGGTGELFF. In DNA form, the CDR3 reads TGCGCCAGCAGCCAAAAGACGGGACAGGGTGGCACCGGGGAGCTGTTTTTT.

This clone was seen only a few times. The V call is TRBV4-3, the J call TRBJ1-2, with 7 bases fitting TRBD1. CDR1 is LGHNA and CDR2 is YSLEER in the germline V gene. There are 16 residues in the CDR3. The V gene end was trimmed by 1 base and the J gene end by 6 bases; junction bases not matched to a gene: 11. The CDR3 nucleotides read TGCGCCAGCAGCCAAGGAGGGGGCGGGAGGGCCCATGGCTACACCTTC. Translation gives CASSQGGGGRAHGYTF.

Only one count was recorded for this clone. The V and J genes are TRBV6-1 and TRBJ2-5, with D tentatively TRBD2 (5 bases). V was trimmed by 7 bases and J by 5 bases, leaving 20 bases between them. This CDR3 is built from 15 residues. Germline CDR1 and CDR2: MNHNS and SASEGT. The CDR3 loop reads CASTLHGSGFETQYF. The DNA for the CDR3 is TGTGCCAGCACCCTTCATGGGAGTGGGTTTGAGACCCAGTACTTC.

This clone came up a few times. The rearrangement joins TRBV7-3 to TRBJ2-5; D is ambiguous. Germline CDR1 SGHTA, CDR2 FQGTGA. The CDR3 loop spans 13 amino acids. Trimming took off 5 bases at V and 5 bases at J, with 12 bases between the two ends. CDR3 region: CASSTNPGETQYF. The CDR3 coding sequence is TGTGCCAGCAGCACAAACCCCGGGGAGACCCAGTACTTC.

This chain joins TRBV27 and TRBJ2-3; 7 bases agree with TRBD2. The V and J ends lost 2 bases and 3 bases, in that order; junction bases with no gene match: 2. Germline V CDR1 and CDR2: MNHEY, SMNVEV (reference sequence). This CDR3 region has 14 residues. This CDR3 is CASSLVGGTDTQYF. CDR3 DNA: TGTGCCAGCAGTTTAGTGGGAGGGACAGATACGCAGTATTTT.

This rearrangement joins TRBV11-2 to TRBJ2-1; no clear D gene. The V gene lost 5 bases and the J gene lost 5 bases, with 4 bases spanning the gap. Germline lookup yields CDR1 SGHAT and CDR2 FQNNGV. This CDR3 is built from 11 residues. The CDR3 region is CASSLNNEQFF. DNA for the CDR3: TGTGCCAGCAGCCTTAACAATGAGCAGTTCTTC.

The chain combines TRBV18 with TRBJ2-3; D possibly corresponds to TRBD1 (6 bases). CDR3 size: 18 residues. The V gene's germline CDR1 is KGHSH and CDR2 LQKENI. V shed 3 bases and J shed 0 bases, with 19 bases lying between them. As DNA, the CDR3 is TGTGCCAGCTCACCCAAGGCCACAGGGATTGTTAGCACAGATACGCAGTATTTT. This codes for CASSPKATGIVSTDTQYF.

The chain combines TRBV25-1 with TRBJ2-2, with 7 bases aligning to TRBD2. Germline V gene data show CDR1 as MGHDK and CDR2 as SYGVNS. J was trimmed by 0 bases and V by 3 bases; bases with no gene match: 7. The CDR3 length is 17 residues. The CDR3 here is CASSEFAGLTNTGELFF. The CDR3 nucleotides are TGTGCCAGCAGTGAGTTTGCGGGACTAACGAACACCGGGGAGCTGTTTTTT.

This clone was seen a few times. The chain uses TRBV7-8 and TRBJ1-1; D is perhaps TRBD1 (5 bases). Germline lookup yields CDR1 SGHVS and CDR2 FQNEAQ. V lost 1 base to trimming and J lost 1 base, with 13 bases between them. This CDR3 region has 16 residues. CDR3 DNA sequence: TGTGCCAGCAGCTTAGTCCCAGGACAAACGAACACTGAAGCTTTCTTT. It codes for CASSLVPGQTNTEAFF.

V is TRBV2 and J is TRBJ1-1; 8 nucleotides align to TRBD1. This CDR3 comprises 14 residues. Germline-derived CDR1 and CDR2 are SNHLY and FYNNEI. V shed 1 base and J 4 bases; nucleotides not matched to a gene: 2. The CDR3 DNA sequence: TGTGCCAGCAGTGAAGGGCAGGGGGCCACTGAAGCTTTCTTT. Translating it yields CASSEGQGATEAFF.

The V call is TRBV27, the J call TRBJ2-1; 8 bases align to TRBD2. The CDR3 has 16 amino acids. Germline loops: CDR1 MNHEY, CDR2 SMNVEV (reference sequence). V shed 3 bases and J 7 bases; nucleotides not matched to a gene: 11. The CDR3: CASSFLGTSFMNEQFF. CDR3 coding DNA: TGTGCCAGCAGTTTCCTCGGGACTAGTTTTATGAATGAGCAGTTCTTC.

CDR3: CASSVREGEAFF. The CDR3 nucleotides are TGTGCCAGCAGTGTGAGGGAGGGTGAAGCTTTCTTT. The V and J genes are TRBV6-1 and TRBJ1-1, with unresolved D. This CDR3 has 12 residues. Trimming shortened V by 4 bases and J by 7 bases, and 10 bases separated the two germline ends. Germline-derived CDR1 and CDR2 are MNHNS and SASEGT.

The gene calls are TRBV2 and TRBJ1-5; D may be TRBD1 (6 bases). The CDR3 totals 14 residues. From germline, CDR1 is SNHLY and CDR2 FYNNEI. V lost 8 bases and J lost 4, with 15 bases in between. The CDR3 spells CASERDTQNQPQHF. The CDR3 coding sequence is TGTGCCAGCGAACGGGACACTCAAAATCAGCCCCAGCATTTT.

The CDR3: CAIGTSARSTDTQYF. The CDR3 DNA reads TGTGCCATCGGGACTAGCGCCCGCAGCACAGATACGCAGTATTTT. The V and J genes are TRBV10-3 and TRBJ2-3; 10 positions agree with TRBD2. The CDR3 extends over 15 amino acids. Germline V gene sequence: CDR1 ENHRY, CDR2 SYGVKD. V dropped 8 bases and J dropped 0; count of bases not matched to a gene: 5.

The chain is built from TRBV28 and TRBJ2-3; D unresolved. Per the germline V gene, CDR1 is MDHEN and CDR2 is SYDVKM. V was cut by 3 bases and J by 2 bases, with 12 bases left in between. This CDR3 has 15 amino acids. CDR3 loop: CASSFRGLLTDTQYF. The DNA for the CDR3 is TGTGCCAGCAGTTTTCGCGGTCTACTCACAGATACGCAGTATTTT.

This clone was seen only once. This rearrangement joins TRBV10-3 to TRBJ2-7; TRBD1 matches at 9 bases. Trimming cost V 10 bases and J 2 bases; bases outside gene matches: 9. Per germline, CDR1 ENHRY and CDR2 SYGVKD. The CDR3 sequence is 14 residues long. This CDR3 reads CASEPGTGTYEQYF. CDR3 nucleotide sequence: TGTGCCAGCGAGCCCGGGACAGGGACCTACGAGCAGTACTTC.

The CDR3 protein is CASSPWTSGIRVGTQYF. The CDR3, as DNA: TGCGCCAGCAGCCCTTGGACTAGCGGGATAAGGGTAGGGACCCAGTACTTC. The chain joins TRBV5-1 to TRBJ2-5; 12 bases line up with TRBD2. After removal of 4 bases from V and 7 bases from J, the junction contained 14 bases not matched to a gene. Germline V gene sequence: CDR1 SGHRS, CDR2 YFSETQ. The CDR3 has 17 residues.

The V and J genes are TRBV10-2 and TRBJ2-5, with D maybe TRBD1 (6 bases). The V end was cut by 6 bases, the J end by 0 bases, with 14 bases between. The CDR3 has 15 residues. Per germline, CDR1 WSHSY and CDR2 SAAADI. CDR3 in DNA: TGCGCCAGCAGCTTGGGACATCTGTACCAAGAGACCCAGTACTTC. Translation: CASSLGHLYQETQYF.